This passage covers 7 T cell receptor beta chains from one sample sequenced in a study of T cells in Graves' hyperthyroidism and ophthalmopathy (dated by TCRdb to the late 2010s). Libraries came from multiplex PCR. Sequencing took place on an Illumina HiSeq 2000. TCR beta CDR3 regions were amplified from RNA transcripts. For the first round of RT-PCR on the TCR CDR3, the HTBI primer set was used together with the Qiagen OneStep RT-PCR kit. The raw public reads went through TCRdb reprocessing: fastp at Q25, MiXCR clone calling, in-frame beta chains kept. Entries are consolidated by CDR3 protein sequence, retaining the most common genes and DNA. The sample yields roughly 380,000 distinct CDR3 sequences; about 15% were counted once. The top ten hold more than 9.5% of the sample. The sequenced material came from blood. The receptors originated from a woman aged 55-70 years with Graves' hyperthyroidism.

The chain recombines TRBV7-9 with TRBJ2-5; tentative D call: TRBD1 (6 bases). The germline gives CDR1 SEHNR, CDR2 FQNEAQ (reference sequence). This CDR3 is built from 14 residues. Trimming shortened V by 9 bases and J by 0 bases, and 14 bases separated the two germline ends. The CDR3 DNA sequence: TGTGCCAGTAGCCGACAGGAGTACCAAGAGACCCAGTACTTC. It codes for CASSRQEYQETQYF. The full variable domain, its missing parts supplied by reference TRBV7-9 and TRBJ2-5, is DTGVSQNPRHKITKRGQNVTFRCDPISEHNRLYWYRQTLGQGPEFLTYFQNEAQLEKSRLLSDRFSAERPKGSFSTLEIQRTEQGDSAMYLCASSRQEYQETQYFGPGTRLLVL.

CDR3 amino acids: CASSYTGGMGQPQHF. The CDR3 DNA is TGTGCCAGCAGTTACACAGGGGGCATGGGACAGCCCCAGCATTTT. The rearrangement links TRBV6-6 to TRBJ1-5; TRBD1 matches 9 bases. The CDR3 is 15 amino acids. The germline CDR1 and CDR2 sequences are MNHNY and SVGAGI (reference sequence). J gave up 7 bases and V 2 bases, and 6 bases lay outside the gene matches.

Notes on this clonotype: One end of the junction fails to match germline, which may point to a read error. The chain links TRBV12-3 or TRBV12-4 to TRBJ1-1, with D uncertain. There are 15 residues in the CDR3. For the CDR3, the DNA is TGTGCCAGCACCACACCGACAATCATGAACACTAAAGCTTTCTTT. It encodes CASTTPTIMNTKAFF.

This clonotype was picked up many times. The genes are TRBV28 and TRBJ1-4; TRBD1 aligns across 9 bases. The V and J ends lost 7 bases and 10 bases, in that order; junction bases with no gene match: 19. The CDR3 is 17 amino acids. Per the germline V gene, CDR1 is MDHEN and CDR2 is SYDVKM. As DNA, the CDR3 is TGTGCCAGCAACTACAGGGGGCTGAGGAGTGGAGAAAGAAAACTGTTTTTT. It encodes CASNYRGLRSGERKLFF.

This clonotype has a handful of counts. A much larger clone sits a single nucleotide away, making a read error possible. The rearrangement uses TRBV11-1 and TRBJ2-1; D possibly corresponds to TRBD1 (5 bases). The CDR3 consists of 14 residues. Per germline, CDR1 SGHAT and CDR2 FQDESV (reference sequence). The CDR3 nucleotides read TGCGCCAGCAGCCTCGGCGGTCCCAGGGATGAGCAGTTCTTC. Its protein product is CASSLGGPRDEQFF.

Many counts were recorded for this clonotype. This chain links TRBV7-8 with TRBJ2-1; D gene ambiguous. The V gene's germline CDR1 is SGHVS and CDR2 FQNEAQ. The V gene lost 2 bases and the J gene lost 0 bases, with 11 bases spanning the gap. This CDR3 spans 16 amino acids. The CDR3 bases are TGTGCCAGCAGCTTATCCAGGTTGAGCTCCTACAATGAGCAGTTCTTC. This translates into CASSLSRLSSYNEQFF.

This clonotype was seen many times. For the CDR3, the DNA is TGTGCCAGCAGTGAAATTGGCAGCAAGACGCAGTATTTT. Its translation is CASSEIGSKTQYF. The chain has TRBV2 and TRBJ2-3; D is unclear. V lost 2 bases to trimming and J lost 9 bases, with 12 bases between them. The V gene's germline CDR1 is SNHLY and CDR2 FYNNEI. The CDR3 spans 13 residues.